A selection of T cell receptor beta chains follows, all from one sample in a study of T cells in localized non-small cell lung cancer. Repertoires were generated with immunoSEQ multiplex PCR, while TCRdb's copy carries only in-frame clones and drops some. In the table there are around 18,000 clones, roughly four fifths of which are singletons. Sequenced here: peripheral blood, sampled before any cancer treatment. These receptors came from an older female donor with stage I lung adenocarcinoma. The CDR3 runs from the conserved cysteine through the conserved F or W. D genes are given only for firm matches.

>NA|TRBV7-2|TRBJ2-1
CASSQGFYEQFF
>NA|TRBV9|TRBJ1-2
CASSVGSGNYGYTF
>NA|TRBV6-1|TRBJ1-2
CASSEWLRNPGGYTF
>TRBD2|TRBV5-6|TRBJ2-7
CASSHLAGETYEQYF
>TRBD1|TRBV2|TRBJ1-1
CASRSGTGGSVSTEAFF
>NA|TRBV27|TRBJ1-1
CASSLRSGGEAFF
>NA|TRBV27|TRBJ2-7
CASSLGFSGSREQYF
>NA|TRBV11-2|TRBJ1-6
CASSLIGDSPLHF
>NA|TRBV5-1|TRBJ2-2
CASSLVGPNTGELFF
>NA|TRBV6-1|TRBJ1-2
CASSDGGHRNYGYTF
>TRBD1|TRBV2|TRBJ1-5
CASSLTGVSNQPQHF
>NA|TRBV5-4|TRBJ1-6
CASSLAASSYNSPLHF
>NA|TRBV4-1|TRBJ1-1
CASSLDAGNTEAFF
>TRBD2|TRBV5-5|TRBJ2-7
CASSFLGTSGGWAYEQYF
>TRBD1|TRBV25-1|TRBJ1-1
CASSLTGTVKAFF
>NA|TRBV7-8|TRBJ1-4
CASSPQRAIDEKLFF
>NA|TRBV11-2|TRBJ1-1
CASSLVFKNTEAFF
>NA|TRBV18|TRBJ2-5
CASSPFDGTQETQYF
>TRBD1|TRBV4-2|TRBJ2-7
CASSQEIGTGGYYEQYF
>NA|TRBV2|TRBJ2-7
CASSESRGGTDYEQYF
>NA|TRBV5-6|TRBJ1-1
CASSKLDLPNTEAFF
>NA|TRBV11-3|TRBJ2-5
CASSLGGRTQETQYF
>TRBD1|TRBV4-1|TRBJ1-2
CASSQEPTGGLGYTF
>TRBD2|TRBV7-9|TRBJ2-3
CASSSRVAGDLSTDTQYF
>TRBD1|TRBV10-3|TRBJ2-5
CAISAGQGDETQYF